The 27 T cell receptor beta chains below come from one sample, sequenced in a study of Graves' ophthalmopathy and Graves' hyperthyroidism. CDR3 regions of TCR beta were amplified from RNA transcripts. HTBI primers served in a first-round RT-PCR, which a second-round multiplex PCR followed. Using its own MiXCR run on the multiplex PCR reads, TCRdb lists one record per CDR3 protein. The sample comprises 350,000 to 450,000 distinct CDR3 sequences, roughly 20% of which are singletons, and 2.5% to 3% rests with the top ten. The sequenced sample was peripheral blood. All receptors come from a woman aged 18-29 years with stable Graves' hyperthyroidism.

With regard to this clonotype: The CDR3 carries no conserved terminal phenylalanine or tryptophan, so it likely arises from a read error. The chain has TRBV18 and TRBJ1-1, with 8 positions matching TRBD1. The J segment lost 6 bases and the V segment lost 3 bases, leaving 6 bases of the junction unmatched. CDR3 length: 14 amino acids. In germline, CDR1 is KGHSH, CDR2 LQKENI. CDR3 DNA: TGTGCCAGCTCACCCCGGGACAGGCCTCCTGAAGCTTTCCTT. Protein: CASSPRDRPPEAFL.

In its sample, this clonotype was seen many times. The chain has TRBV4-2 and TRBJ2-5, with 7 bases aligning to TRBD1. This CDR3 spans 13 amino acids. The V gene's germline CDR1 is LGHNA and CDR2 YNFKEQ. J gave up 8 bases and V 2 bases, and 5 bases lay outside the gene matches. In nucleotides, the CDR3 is TGTGCCAGCAGCCAATTTACAGGGGTCACCCAGTACTTC. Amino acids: CASSQFTGVTQYF.

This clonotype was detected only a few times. In nucleotides, the CDR3 is TGTGCCAGCAACTCCCCCCGTGGGACCCAGTACTTC. It encodes CASNSPRGTQYF. This chain uses TRBV7-2 with TRBJ2-5, with D uncertain. The V and J ends lost 7 bases and 7 bases respectively, with 13 bases between them. This CDR3 has 12 amino acids. CDR1 is SGHTA and CDR2 is FQGNSA in the germline V gene.

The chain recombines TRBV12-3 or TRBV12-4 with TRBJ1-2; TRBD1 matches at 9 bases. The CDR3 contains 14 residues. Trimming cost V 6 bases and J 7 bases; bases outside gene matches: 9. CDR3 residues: CASRSYTGGSGYTF. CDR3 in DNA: TGTGCCAGCAGGTCATACACAGGGGGCAGTGGCTACACCTTC.

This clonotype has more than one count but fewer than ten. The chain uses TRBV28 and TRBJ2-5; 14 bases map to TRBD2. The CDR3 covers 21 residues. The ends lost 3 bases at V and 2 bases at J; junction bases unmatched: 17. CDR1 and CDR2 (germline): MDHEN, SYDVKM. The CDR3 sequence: CASSLGTSGRVGFRGQETQYF. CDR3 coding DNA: TGTGCCAGCAGTTTGGGGACTAGCGGGAGAGTCGGGTTTCGGGGGCAAGAGACCCAGTACTTC.

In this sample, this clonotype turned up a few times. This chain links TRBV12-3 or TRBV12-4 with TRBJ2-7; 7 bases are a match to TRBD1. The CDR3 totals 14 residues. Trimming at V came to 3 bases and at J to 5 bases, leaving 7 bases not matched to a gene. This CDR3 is CASSLGEGADEQYF. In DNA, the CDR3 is TGTGCCAGCAGTTTGGGCGAGGGGGCGGACGAGCAGTACTTC.

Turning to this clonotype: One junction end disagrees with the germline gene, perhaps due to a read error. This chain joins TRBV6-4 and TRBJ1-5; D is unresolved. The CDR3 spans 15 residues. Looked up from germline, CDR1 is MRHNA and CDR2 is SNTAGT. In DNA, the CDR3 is TGTGCCAGCAGTTACTCGGTGGGAGTCAATCAGCCCCAGCATTTT. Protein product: CASSYSVGVNQPQHF.

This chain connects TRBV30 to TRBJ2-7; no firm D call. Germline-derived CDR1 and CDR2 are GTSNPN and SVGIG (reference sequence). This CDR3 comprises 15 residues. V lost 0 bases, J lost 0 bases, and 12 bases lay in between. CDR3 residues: CAWSVGTGGSYEQYF. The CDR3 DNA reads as TGTGCCTGGAGTGTAGGTACGGGCGGCTCCTACGAGCAGTACTTC.

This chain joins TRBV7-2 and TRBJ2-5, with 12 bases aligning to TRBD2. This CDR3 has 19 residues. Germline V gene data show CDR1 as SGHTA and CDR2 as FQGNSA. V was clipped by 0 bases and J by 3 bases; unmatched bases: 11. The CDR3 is CASSLARLAGGPWKETQYF. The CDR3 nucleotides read TGTGCCAGCAGCTTAGCCCGGCTAGCGGGGGGGCCTTGGAAAGAGACCCAGTACTTC.

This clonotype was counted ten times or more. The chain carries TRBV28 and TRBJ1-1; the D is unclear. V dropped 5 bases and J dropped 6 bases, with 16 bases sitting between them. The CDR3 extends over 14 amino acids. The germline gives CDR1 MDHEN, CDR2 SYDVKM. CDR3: CASSLRRLTAEAFF. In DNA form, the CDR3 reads TGTGCCAGCAGTCTACGGAGGTTAACGGCTGAAGCTTTCTTT.

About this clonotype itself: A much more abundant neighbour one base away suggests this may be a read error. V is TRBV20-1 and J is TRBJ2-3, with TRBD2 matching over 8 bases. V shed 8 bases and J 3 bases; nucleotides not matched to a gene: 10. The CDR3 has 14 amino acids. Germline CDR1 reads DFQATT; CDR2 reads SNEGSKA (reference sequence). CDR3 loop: CSTSRAGATDTQYF. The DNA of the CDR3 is TGCAGTACTTCCCGAGCGGGAGCGACAGATACGCAGTATTTT.

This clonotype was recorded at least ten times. The CDR3 region has the DNA TGTGCCAGCAGCCCAGGAGAGACCCAGTACTTC. This gives the protein CASSPGETQYF. The rearrangement joins TRBV18 to TRBJ2-5; D remains unclear. The V end lost 8 bases, the J end lost 4 bases, and 8 bases lay between the germline ends. The CDR3 runs to 11 residues. Germline V lookup: CDR1 KGHSH, CDR2 LQKENI. Full variable domain (rest looked up from reference TRBV18 and TRBJ2-5): NAGVMQNPRHLVRRRGQEARLRCSPMKGHSHVYWYRQLPEEGLKFMVYLQKENIIDESGMPKERFSAEFPKEGPSILRIQQVVRGDSAAYFCASSPGETQYFGPGTRLLVL.

For the CDR3, the DNA is TGTGCCAGCAGCCTGTGGGGACAGGGAGAGGAGCAGTACTTC. Translated: CASSLWGQGEEQYF. The chain carries TRBV28 and TRBJ2-7; 9 nucleotides align to TRBD1. V trimming: 6 bases; J trimming: 7 bases; junction bases outside the gene matches: 10. Germline V CDR1 and CDR2: MDHEN, SYDVKM. The CDR3 extends over 14 amino acids.

For the CDR3, the DNA is TGTGCCAGCAGCCAAGAACCAGCGGGCGCGGGGGGAATAAACATTCAGTACTTC. Its translation: CASSQEPAGAGGINIQYF. The chain uses TRBV4-2 and TRBJ2-4, with 8 nucleotides matching TRBD2. The ends lost 0 bases at V and 6 bases at J; junction bases unmatched: 13. Per the germline V gene, CDR1 is LGHNA and CDR2 is YNFKEQ. CDR3 size: 18 residues.

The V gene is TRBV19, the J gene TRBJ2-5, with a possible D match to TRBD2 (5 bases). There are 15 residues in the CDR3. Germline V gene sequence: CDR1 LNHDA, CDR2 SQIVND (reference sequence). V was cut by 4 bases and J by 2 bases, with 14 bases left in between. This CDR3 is CASSTSPGTQETQYF. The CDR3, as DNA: TGTGCCAGTAGTACTTCACCGGGAACGCAAGAGACCCAGTACTTC.

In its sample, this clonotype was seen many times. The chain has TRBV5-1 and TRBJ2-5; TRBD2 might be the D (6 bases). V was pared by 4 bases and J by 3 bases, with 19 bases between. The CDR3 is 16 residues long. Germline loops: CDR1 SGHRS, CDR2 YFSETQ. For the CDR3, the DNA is TGCGCCAGCAGCATCGCACGGGGAGGCCCAGAAGAGACCCAGTACTTC. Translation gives CASSIARGGPEETQYF.

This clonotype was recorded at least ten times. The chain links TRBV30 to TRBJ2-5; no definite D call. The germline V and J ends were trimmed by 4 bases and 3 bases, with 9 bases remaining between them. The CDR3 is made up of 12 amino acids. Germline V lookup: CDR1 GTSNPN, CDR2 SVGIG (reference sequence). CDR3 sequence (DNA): TGTGCCTGGAATCGGGTGGAAGAGACCCAGTACTTC. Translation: CAWNRVEETQYF.

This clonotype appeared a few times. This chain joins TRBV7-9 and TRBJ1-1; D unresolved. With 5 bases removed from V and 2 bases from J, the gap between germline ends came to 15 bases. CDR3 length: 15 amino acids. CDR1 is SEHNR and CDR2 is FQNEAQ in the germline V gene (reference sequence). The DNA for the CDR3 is TGTGCCAGCAGCCTAATAAAGGACCGCAACACTGAAGCTTTCTTT. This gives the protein CASSLIKDRNTEAFF.

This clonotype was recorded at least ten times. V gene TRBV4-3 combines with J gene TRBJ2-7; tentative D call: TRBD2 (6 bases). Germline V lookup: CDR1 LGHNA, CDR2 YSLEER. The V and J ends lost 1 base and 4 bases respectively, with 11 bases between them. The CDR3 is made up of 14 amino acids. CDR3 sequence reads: CASSQGWGRYEQYF. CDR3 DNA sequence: TGCGCCAGCAGCCAAGGCTGGGGGAGGTACGAGCAGTACTTC.

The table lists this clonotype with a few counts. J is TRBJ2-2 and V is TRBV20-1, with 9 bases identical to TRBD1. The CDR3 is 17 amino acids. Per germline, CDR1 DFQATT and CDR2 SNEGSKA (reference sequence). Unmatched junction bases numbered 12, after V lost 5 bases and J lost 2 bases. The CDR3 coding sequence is TGCAGTGCTCGAGGACAGGGGAATCACCAAAACACCGGGGAGCTGTTTTTT. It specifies CSARGQGNHQNTGELFF.

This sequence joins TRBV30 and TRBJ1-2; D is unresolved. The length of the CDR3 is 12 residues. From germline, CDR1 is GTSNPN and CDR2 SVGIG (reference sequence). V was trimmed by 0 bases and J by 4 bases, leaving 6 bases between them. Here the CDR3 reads CAWSVWGYGYTF. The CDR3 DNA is TGTGCCTGGAGTGTGTGGGGCTATGGCTACACCTTC.

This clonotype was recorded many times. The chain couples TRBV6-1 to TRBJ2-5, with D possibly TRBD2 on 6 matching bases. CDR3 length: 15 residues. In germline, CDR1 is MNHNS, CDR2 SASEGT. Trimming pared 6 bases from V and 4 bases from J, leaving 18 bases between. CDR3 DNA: TGTGCCAGCAGCCCCTCCCCTCGGGGAGGAGAGACCCAGTACTTC. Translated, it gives CASSPSPRGGETQYF.

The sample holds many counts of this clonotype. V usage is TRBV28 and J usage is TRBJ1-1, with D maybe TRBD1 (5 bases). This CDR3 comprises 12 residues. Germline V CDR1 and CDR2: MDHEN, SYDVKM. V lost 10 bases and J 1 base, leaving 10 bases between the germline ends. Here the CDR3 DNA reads TGTGCCACCCTGACAGCGAACACTGAAGCTTTCTTT. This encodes CATLTANTEAFF.

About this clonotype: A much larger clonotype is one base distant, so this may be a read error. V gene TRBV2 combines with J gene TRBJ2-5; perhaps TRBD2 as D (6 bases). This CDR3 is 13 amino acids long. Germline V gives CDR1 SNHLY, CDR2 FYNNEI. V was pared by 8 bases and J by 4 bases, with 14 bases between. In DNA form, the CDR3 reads TGTGCCAGCGAGACTATCGGGAGAGAGACCCAGTACTTC. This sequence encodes CASETIGRETQYF.

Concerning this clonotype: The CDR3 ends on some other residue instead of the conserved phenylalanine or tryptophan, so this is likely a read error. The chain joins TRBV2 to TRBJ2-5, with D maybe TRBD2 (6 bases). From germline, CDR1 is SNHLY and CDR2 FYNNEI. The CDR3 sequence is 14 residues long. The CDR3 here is CASSVRTTKETQYL. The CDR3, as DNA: TGTGCTAGCAGTGTTAGGACTACTAAAGAGACCCAGTACCTC.

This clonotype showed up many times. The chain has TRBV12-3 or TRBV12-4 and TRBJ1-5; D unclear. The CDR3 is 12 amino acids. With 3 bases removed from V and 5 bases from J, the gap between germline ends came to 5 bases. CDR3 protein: CASSFSHQPQHF. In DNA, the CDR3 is TGTGCCAGCAGTTTTTCACATCAGCCCCAGCATTTT.

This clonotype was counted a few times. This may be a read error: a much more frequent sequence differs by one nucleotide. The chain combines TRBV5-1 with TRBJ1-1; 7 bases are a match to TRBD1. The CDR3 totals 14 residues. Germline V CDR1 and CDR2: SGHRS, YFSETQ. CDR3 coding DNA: TGCGCCAGCACCACGGGACAGATGAACACTGAAGCTTTATTT. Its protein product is CASTTGQMNTEALF.